This TCR beta chain is drawn from a study of cytomegalovirus exposure and HLA in healthy donors. Primers: 60 Vbeta forward and 13 Jbeta reverse. Repertoires were generated with immunoSEQ multiplex PCR, while TCRdb's copy carries only in-frame clones and drops some. This sample has approximately 27,000 clones; 70% occur once, and the top ten carry about 4.7%. Germline V CDR1 and CDR2: SQVTM, ANQGSEA. V was shortened by 5 bases and J by 4 bases, with 11 bases between the two germline ends. The CDR3 is made up of 12 amino acids. This chain links TRBV29-1 with TRBJ1-1; D unresolved. This TCR came from a woman aged 50 to 60 in good health and CMV-seronegative. Specimen: PBMCs. The CDR3 loop is CSVSGWATEAFF. The CDR3 nucleotides are TGCAGCGTTAGCGGGTGGGCCACTGAAGCTTTCTTT.